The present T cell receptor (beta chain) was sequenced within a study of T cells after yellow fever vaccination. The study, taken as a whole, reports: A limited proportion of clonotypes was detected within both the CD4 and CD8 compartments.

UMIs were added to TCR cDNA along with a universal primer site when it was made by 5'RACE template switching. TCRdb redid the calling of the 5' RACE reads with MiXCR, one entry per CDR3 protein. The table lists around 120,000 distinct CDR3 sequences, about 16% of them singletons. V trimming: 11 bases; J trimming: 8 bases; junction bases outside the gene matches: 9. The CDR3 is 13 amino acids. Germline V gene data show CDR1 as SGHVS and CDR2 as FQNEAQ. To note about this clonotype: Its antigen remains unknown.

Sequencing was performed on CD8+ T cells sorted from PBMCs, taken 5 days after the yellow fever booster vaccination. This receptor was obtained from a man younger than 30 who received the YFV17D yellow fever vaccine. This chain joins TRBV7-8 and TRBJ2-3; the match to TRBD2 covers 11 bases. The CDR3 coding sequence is TGTGCCTCCCTAGCGGGGGGTACCGGTACGCAGTATTTT. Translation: CASLAGGTGTQYF.